The 23 T cell receptor beta chains below all came from one sample that was sequenced in a study of CD8 T cells in Susac syndrome. Random hexamers were used to reverse transcribe about 0.5 to 1 ug of RNA. One entry per CDR3 protein, called by TCRdb with MiXCR from the immunoSEQ multiplex PCR reads. This sample carries 330,000 or so distinct CDR3 sequences, 75% to 90% of them seen once, and the ten largest clones take under 0.2%. The sample was CD8+ T cells from PBMCs. Receptors originate from a human donor with multiple sclerosis.

The V gene is TRBV7-2, the J gene TRBJ2-7; D perhaps matches TRBD1 (5 bases). Germline values: CDR1 SGHTA, CDR2 FQGNSA. The CDR3 extends over 15 amino acids. V lost 1 base and J 3 bases, leaving 13 bases between the germline ends. The CDR3 region has the DNA TGTGCCAGCAGCTTAGGGGGCAGGGCGGACTACGAGCAGTACTTC. This codes for CASSLGGRADYEQYF.

This clonotype was picked up a small number of times. V usage is TRBV12-3 or TRBV12-4 and J usage is TRBJ1-1, with D uncertain. The CDR3 is made up of 12 amino acids. V lost 2 bases, J lost 5 bases, and 6 bases lay in between. CDR3 sequence reads: CASSLLRTEAFF. In nucleotides, the CDR3 is TGTGCCAGCAGTTTATTGCGGACTGAAGCTTTCTTT.

The chain recombines TRBV6-5 with TRBJ1-2, with 7 positions matching TRBD1. Trimming cost V 7 bases and J 4 bases; bases outside gene matches: 12. Germline V gene sequence: CDR1 MNHEY, CDR2 SVGAGI. CDR3 length: 15 residues. This CDR3 reads CASTGRTGGLYGYTF. In nucleotides, the CDR3 is TGTGCCAGCACTGGAAGGACAGGTGGACTCTATGGCTACACCTTC.

CDR3 in DNA: TGTGCCGTTGGGTTTTGGGCGGGAGCTTCCTACGAGCAGTACTTC. Translation: CAVGFWAGASYEQYF. The chain employs TRBV27 and TRBJ2-7, with TRBD2 matching 7 bases. This CDR3 is built from 15 residues. Germline CDR1 MNHEY, CDR2 SMNVEV (reference sequence). Germline trimming cut 11 bases from V and 1 base from J; bases unmatched to any gene: 14.

The rearrangement links TRBV6-2 or TRBV6-3 to TRBJ2-7, with 7 bases aligning to TRBD1. J gave up 3 bases and V 4 bases, and 12 bases lay outside the gene matches. CDR1 is MNHEY, CDR2 SVGEGT, per germline. CDR3 length: 16 amino acids. The CDR3 nucleotides are TGTGCCAGCAGTTCCCTCGGGACAGTGAACAACTACGAGCAGTACTTC. This translates into CASSSLGTVNNYEQYF.

About this clonotype: A junction end diverges from the germline sequence, so it may reflect a read error. This chain joins TRBV7-8 and TRBJ2-1, with D possibly called TRBD1 or TRBD2 (5 bases each). CDR1 is SGHVS, CDR2 FQNEAQ, per germline. This CDR3 is 16 amino acids long. CDR3 nucleotides: TGTGCCGGCAGCCGAAGTCTGGGGGAACTGTACAATGAGCAGTTCTTC. Its protein is CAGSRSLGELYNEQFF. The full variable domain, in which reference TRBV7-8 and TRBJ2-1 provide the parts outside the CDR3, is GAGVSQSPRYKVAKRGQDVALRCDPISGHVSLFWYQQALGQGPEFLTYFQNEAQLDKSGLPSDRFFAERPEGSVSTLKIQRTQQEDSAVYLCAGSRSLGELYNEQFFGPGTRLTVL.

The V gene is TRBV7-2, the J gene TRBJ2-7; TRBD1 might be the D (5 bases). V dropped 2 bases and J dropped 2 bases, with 13 bases sitting between them. The germline gives CDR1 SGHTA, CDR2 FQGNSA. The CDR3 loop spans 15 amino acids. As DNA, the CDR3 is TGTGCCAGCAGCTTACTAGGCAGGGCGGCCTACGAGCAGTACTTC. Amino acid sequence: CASSLLGRAAYEQYF.

The CDR3 loop reads CASSQAGQGVANTEAFF. DNA for the CDR3: TGCGCCAGCAGCCAAGCAGGACAGGGTGTGGCGAACACTGAAGCTTTCTTT. V usage is TRBV4-3 and J usage is TRBJ1-1, with 8 bases matching TRBD1. V lost 1 base to trimming and J lost 1 base; unmatched junction nucleotides: 8. Germline V lookup: CDR1 LGHNA, CDR2 YSLEER. This CDR3 region has 17 residues.

V is TRBV7-9 and J is TRBJ1-1; no firm D call. V lost 5 bases to trimming and J lost 1 base, with 11 bases between them. Germline V gene data show CDR1 as SEHNR and CDR2 as FQNEAQ (reference sequence). The CDR3 consists of 14 residues. CDR3 sequence: CASSDTHRNTEAFF. For the CDR3, the DNA is TGTGCCAGCAGCGATACCCACAGGAACACTGAAGCTTTCTTT.

This chain's CDR3 is CASSEREQDEQFF. CDR3 nucleotide sequence: TGTGCCAGCAGTGAGCGCGAACAGGATGAGCAGTTCTTC. This chain connects TRBV6-4 to TRBJ2-1; TRBD1 is a possible D gene (5 bases). Germline V CDR1 and CDR2: MRHNA, SNTAGT. CDR3 length: 13 residues. V gave up 3 bases and J gave up 8 bases, with 11 bases separating them.

V gene TRBV6-1 combines with J gene TRBJ2-7; tentatively, D is TRBD2 (7 bases). Trimming pared 7 bases from V and 1 base from J, leaving 14 bases between. Germline CDR1 is MNHNS and CDR2 is SASEGT. CDR3 length: 14 residues. The CDR3 DNA is TGTGCCAGCACCGAAGGGGGGGTTTCCTACGAGCAGTACTTC. Translating gives CASTEGGVSYEQYF.

This chain uses TRBV2 with TRBJ1-6, with a weak D call TRBD1 (5 bases). The V gene's germline CDR1 is SNHLY and CDR2 FYNNEI. The CDR3 has 24 amino acids. Trimming took off 0 bases at V and 7 bases at J, with 37 bases between the two ends. CDR3 sequence: CASSEAGRGVWLWTNFLGNSPLHF. The CDR3 DNA sequence: TGTGCCAGCAGTGAAGCGGGACGGGGGGTCTGGCTCTGGACAAATTTTCTTGGGAATTCACCCCTCCACTTT.

The chain couples TRBV6-2 or TRBV6-3 to TRBJ2-1, with D perhaps TRBD1 (5 bases). Trimming shortened V by 0 bases and J by 4 bases, and 16 bases separated the two germline ends. The CDR3 runs 17 residues. Per germline, CDR1 MNHEY and CDR2 SVGEGT. This CDR3 reads CASSYSIRGWTYNEQFF. The DNA of the CDR3 is TGTGCCAGCAGTTACTCGATAAGGGGATGGACATACAATGAGCAGTTCTTC.

The V and J genes are TRBV29-1 and TRBJ2-7; D not resolved. V shed 2 bases and J shed 2 bases, with 7 bases lying between them. The V gene's germline CDR1 is SQVTM and CDR2 ANQGSEA. This CDR3 spans 12 amino acids. The CDR3 DNA follows: TGCAGCGTTGAAACCCTTCCCTACGAGCAGTACTTC. Translated: CSVETLPYEQYF.

This clonotype was picked up a small number of times. Relative to the germline gene, one junction end is altered; a read error may explain this. V is TRBV9 and J is TRBJ1-6; D remains ambiguous. Germline V lookup: CDR1 SGDLS, CDR2 YYNGEE. The CDR3 has 14 amino acids. CDR3 sequence: CASSVGPATSPLHF. The CDR3 DNA is TGTGCCAGCAGCGTAGGACCGGCGACATCACCCCTCCATTTT.

This sequence joins TRBV2 and TRBJ2-1; a possible D gene is TRBD2 (6 bases). The CDR3 covers 12 residues. Germline loops: CDR1 SNHLY, CDR2 FYNNEI. V lost 4 bases and J lost 5, with 6 bases in between. CDR3 nucleotide sequence: TGTGCCAGCAGTGGGAGGGACAATGAGCAGTTCTTC. Amino acids: CASSGRDNEQFF. Full variable domain (missing parts from reference TRBV2 and TRBJ2-1): EPEVTQTPSHQVTQMGQEVILRCVPISNHLYFYWYRQILGQKVEFLVSFYNNEISEKSEIFDDQFSVERPDGSNFTLKIRSTKLEDSAMYFCASSGRDNEQFFGPGTRLTVL.

This sequence joins TRBV4-1 and TRBJ2-2; 15 nucleotides match TRBD2. Per germline, CDR1 MGHRA and CDR2 YSYEKL. The CDR3 consists of 16 residues. After removal of 3 bases from V and 6 bases from J, the junction contained 2 bases not matched to a gene. The CDR3 here is CASSHGTSGGPGELFF. CDR3 sequence (DNA): TGCGCCAGCAGCCACGGGACTAGCGGGGGGCCCGGGGAGCTGTTTTTT.

This sequence joins TRBV20-1 and TRBJ1-5; 10 nucleotides agree with TRBD1. Germline V CDR1 and CDR2: DFQATT, SNEGSKA (reference sequence). The ends lost 0 bases at V and 3 bases at J; junction bases unmatched: 11. The CDR3 extends over 18 amino acids. In DNA form, the CDR3 reads TGCAGTGCTAGAGACCTCCAGGGACAGGGGTCGCACAATCAGCCCCAGCATTTT. It encodes CSARDLQGQGSHNQPQHF.

This chain links TRBV6-5 with TRBJ1-5; D is uncertain. The CDR3 loop spans 13 amino acids. The germline V gene encodes CDR1 MNHEY and CDR2 SVGAGI. The V end lost 2 bases, the J end lost 10 bases, and 12 bases lay between the germline ends. DNA for the CDR3: TGTGCCAGCAGTTACGGCGGCGGGAGTCCCCAGCATTTT. Translating gives CASSYGGGSPQHF.

J is TRBJ1-2 and V is TRBV14; D gene unclear. V lost 10 bases and J 0 bases, leaving 18 bases between the germline ends. The germline V gene has CDR1 SGHDN and CDR2 FVKESK. CDR3 length: 15 residues. In DNA, the CDR3 is TGTGCCACATGGGCCGCGGCCGGGTCTAACTATGGCTACACCTTC. Translating gives CATWAAAGSNYGYTF.

The V gene is TRBV7-3, the J gene TRBJ2-3; D is possibly TRBD2 (5 bases). The germline V gene encodes CDR1 SGHTA and CDR2 FQGTGA. The CDR3 loop spans 15 amino acids. The V gene lost 1 base and the J gene lost 0 bases, with 8 bases spanning the gap. CDR3 in amino acids: CASSLIGGSTDTQYF. The CDR3 nucleotides are TGTGCCAGCAGCTTAATCGGCGGGAGCACAGATACGCAGTATTTT.

The chain uses TRBV27 and TRBJ2-7; D possibly corresponds to TRBD2 (6 bases). CDR1 MNHEY and CDR2 SMNVEV come from the germline V gene (reference sequence). Between the trimmed V and J ends, which lost 2 bases and 2 bases, there was a span of 10 bases. This CDR3 has 14 amino acids. The CDR3 DNA sequence: TGTGCCAGCAGTTTAGGGGGGTCCGCCTACGAGCAGTACTTC. Amino acids: CASSLGGSAYEQYF.

The gene calls are TRBV4-3 and TRBJ2-3; D remains ambiguous. Germline lookup yields CDR1 LGHNA and CDR2 YSLEER. This CDR3 contains 15 residues. V was trimmed by 1 base and J by 6 bases, leaving 14 bases between them. The CDR3 sequence: CASSQGTRSGDTQYF. CDR3 bases: TGCGCCAGCAGCCAAGGGACCCGTTCCGGGGATACGCAGTATTTT.